This TCR beta chain is drawn from a study of CXCR3-negative and CXCR3-positive naive CD8 T cells (dated by TCRdb to between 2018 and 2021). Broadly, across the study: In total, roughly 150 million TRB reads were obtained, or roughly 1.5 +/- 0.3 million reads per library. The diversity and physicochemical repertoire analyses included ten to eleven donors pooled from two independent experiments. The TRBV-TRBJ cluster analysis covered naive subsets from 5 donors and memory cells from 3 donors. Summary of the overall study and its limitations: Because surface CD5, which has been linked to self-reactivity in mice, was comparable between naive subsets, TCR interaction strength was also inferred from TRB CDR3 physicochemical properties. Freshly isolated PBMCs were used for most assays because CXCR3 expression partially decreased after cryopreservation. Both naive subsets had comparably high repertoire diversity, while memory CD8+ T cells had much lower repertoire diversity. TRB CDR3s from CXCR3-positive naive cells showed higher hydrophobicity (lower Kidera factor 4), lower energy, and higher strength and volume indices than CXCR3-negative naive cells. Naive CXCR3-negative and CXCR3-positive cells from the same donor showed similar TRBV-TRBJ usage, whereas memory cells showed distinct patterns.

TCRdb records NextSeq 550 as the sequencer. The Human TCR Profiling Kit (MiLaboratory) was used to prepare UMI-labeled 5' RACE TRB cDNA libraries. cDNA synthesis used the entire amount of extracted RNA, and PCR amplification then used the entire amount of cDNA produced. Libraries were prepared in parallel with an identical number of PCR cycles. As for the original processing: About 53,000 +/- 9,400 unique UMI-labeled TRB cDNA molecules per library were extracted with MIGEC and MiXCR, with at least two reads per UMI required. Each library averaged 40,000 +/- 10,000 functional in-frame TRB CDR3 nucleotide clonotypes without stop codons. After each sample was downsampled to 5000 UMI-labeled TRB molecules, VDJtools was used to calculate diversity metrics such as normalized Shannon-Wiener and Chao1. VDJtools was used to calculate clonotype-size-weighted physicochemical properties of the central five CDR3 residues, namely interaction energy, strength, volume and Kidera factor 4. After TCRdb reprocessed the reads, each CDR3 protein sequence was kept as one row, without DNA. These V and J calls are TCRdb output, not the study's own analysis. Per the sample table, the count is some 54,000 distinct CDR3 sequences. Approximately 0.5% of the sample is taken by the ten largest.

The CDR1 and CDR2 encoded by the germline V gene are MNHEY and SVGAGI. The CDR3 runs 12 amino acids, cysteine and phenylalanine included. No DNA has been recorded. For each CD8+ T cell subset, flow sorting was done in triplicate, and roughly 320,000 cells per subset went directly into RLT lysis buffer. Naive CD8+ T cells were defined stringently as CD45RO-CCR7+CD27+CD95- to exclude memory contaminants. Peripheral blood mononuclear cells were isolated from buffy coats using standard density gradient centrifugation. A FACSAria III was used to flow-sort naive CD8+ T cells into CXCR3-negative and CXCR3-positive populations. Total RNA was extracted from sorted cells with an RNeasy Mini Kit. For this clonotype: The target of this receptor is not known.

Sequencing was done on a sample of naive CXCR3+ CD8+ T cells from blood. The cell subset or site label corresponds to: CD45RO-CCR7+CD27+CD95- naive CD8+ T cells expressing CXCR3 (TNR3+). This clonotype was obtained from a human donor in good health. Some clones in this sample may be carry-over from other donors' samples. The chain couples TRBV6-5 to TRBJ2-7; no DNA is available, so the TRBD1 call from TCRdb remains unchecked. The CDR3 loop reads CASRDRTYEQYF.